A selection of T cell receptor beta chains follows, all from one sample in a study of blood T cell repertoires in COVID-19. Sequencing was performed with immunoSEQ multiplex PCR; in TCRdb, only in-frame clones are kept and a portion is missing. The sample records 150,000 to 200,000 clones, about nine tenths being singletons. Input material: PBMCs or T cells enriched from blood (not recorded which). These receptors came from a woman under 30 who had recovered from COVID-19. Both conserved end residues are part of each CDR3. D genes are given only for firm matches. Where a row states a size, it is once, few, many or the class of an expanded clone; other rows omit it.

CDR3 DNA: TGTGCCAGCAGTCCCGGAGAGACCCAGTACTTC; CDR3 protein: CASSPGETQYF; J gene: TRBJ2-5; V gene: TRBV12-3/TRBV12-4; D gene: NA; clone size: NA
CDR3 DNA: TGTGCCAGCAGCCAAGGCAGGGCGGATTCACCCCTCCACTTT; CDR3 protein: CASSQGRADSPLHF; J gene: TRBJ1-6; V gene: TRBV3-1/TRBV3-2; D gene: NA; clone size: NA
CDR3 DNA: TGCGCCAGCAGCCGGGATGCAGGGGGCGAGACAGATACGCAGTATTTT; CDR3 protein: CASSRDAGGETDTQYF; J gene: TRBJ2-3; V gene: TRBV4-3; D gene: TRBD1; clone size: NA
CDR3 DNA: TGTGCCAGCAGAACGGGACTCTACAATGAGCAGTTCTTC; CDR3 protein: CASRTGLYNEQFF; J gene: TRBJ2-1; V gene: TRBV6-5; D gene: NA; clone size: NA
CDR3 DNA: TGTGCCAGCAGCCTCGGACAGGGTCGGACCGGGGAGCTGTTTTTT; CDR3 protein: CASSLGQGRTGELFF; J gene: TRBJ2-2; V gene: TRBV6-4; D gene: TRBD1; clone size: NA
CDR3 DNA: TGTGCCAGCAGCTTGGTTGGGACAGGAAAACTGTTTTTT; CDR3 protein: CASSLVGTGKLFF; J gene: TRBJ1-4; V gene: TRBV5-4; D gene: TRBD1; clone size: NA
CDR3 DNA: TGTGCCAGCAGTCCCCCGGGAGGAAGGCCGTACAATGAGCAGTTCTTC; CDR3 protein: CASSPPGGRPYNEQFF; J gene: TRBJ2-1; V gene: TRBV27; D gene: TRBD2; clone size: NA
CDR3 DNA: TGTGCCAGCAGCTCTTCGACAGGGGGCAATCAGCCCCAGCATTTT; CDR3 protein: CASSSSTGGNQPQHF; J gene: TRBJ1-5; V gene: TRBV7-9; D gene: TRBD1; clone size: NA
CDR3 DNA: TGTGCCAGCAGCTTGGGAGGGGGCGCAGATACGCAGTATTTT; CDR3 protein: CASSLGGGADTQYF; J gene: TRBJ2-3; V gene: TRBV5-4; D gene: TRBD1; clone size: NA
CDR3 DNA: TGTGCCAGCAGTGAATTTCGCGGGAGGGCCGGCGATGAGCAGTTCTTC; CDR3 protein: CASSEFRGRAGDEQFF; J gene: TRBJ2-1; V gene: TRBV25-1; D gene: TRBD2; clone size: NA
CDR3 DNA: TGTGCCAGCAGTACCACAGAAAAACTGTTTTTT; CDR3 protein: CASSTTEKLFF; J gene: TRBJ1-4; V gene: TRBV28; D gene: NA; clone size: NA
CDR3 DNA: TGTGCCAGCAGCCCTAGCCGGCAGGGGCTCAATCAGCCCCAGCATTTT; CDR3 protein: CASSPSRQGLNQPQHF; J gene: TRBJ1-5; V gene: TRBV5-6; D gene: NA; clone size: NA
CDR3 DNA: TGTGCCAGCAGTTCCGACACTGAAGCTTTCTTT; CDR3 protein: CASSSDTEAFF; J gene: TRBJ1-1; V gene: TRBV6-2/TRBV6-3; D gene: NA; clone size: NA
CDR3 DNA: TGTGCCAGTAGTATCTCCCTTTTTGAGCGGAACACAGATACGCAGTATTTT; CDR3 protein: CASSISLFERNTDTQYF; J gene: TRBJ2-3; V gene: TRBV19; D gene: NA; clone size: NA
CDR3 DNA: TGTGCCAGCGGGCGGACAGAGTACACCTTC; CDR3 protein: CASGRTEYTF; J gene: TRBJ1-2; V gene: TRBV6-5; D gene: NA; clone size: NA
CDR3 DNA: TGTGCCAGCAGCTCTCTCGGGACAGGGGTATATGGCTACACCTTC; CDR3 protein: CASSSLGTGVYGYTF; J gene: TRBJ1-2; V gene: TRBV5-6; D gene: TRBD1; clone size: NA
CDR3 DNA: TGTGCCAGCAGTTACTCGAACAGGGCTGGGGCCAACGTCCTGACTTTC; CDR3 protein: CASSYSNRAGANVLTF; J gene: TRBJ2-6; V gene: TRBV6-2/TRBV6-3; D gene: NA; clone size: NA
CDR3 DNA: TGTGCCAGCAGCCCTCTAGCGGGGGGCGCCTACGAGCAGTACTTC; CDR3 protein: CASSPLAGGAYEQYF; J gene: TRBJ2-7; V gene: TRBV7-2; D gene: TRBD2; clone size: NA
CDR3 DNA: TGTGCCAGCCGCAAGGAGGTCTCCTACGAGCAGTACTTC; CDR3 protein: CASRKEVSYEQYF; J gene: TRBJ2-7; V gene: TRBV28; D gene: NA; clone size: NA
CDR3 DNA: TGTGCCAGTAGTTCCGGGGGGGATACAGATACGCAGTATTTT; CDR3 protein: CASSSGGDTDTQYF; J gene: TRBJ2-3; V gene: TRBV19; D gene: TRBD2; clone size: NA
CDR3 DNA: TGTGCCAGCCGAGAGGCCTTAGGGGGCCTGGGCGATTCACCCCTCCACTTT; CDR3 protein: CASREALGGLGDSPLHF; J gene: TRBJ1-6; V gene: TRBV28; D gene: TRBD1; clone size: NA
CDR3 DNA: TGTGCCAGCAGTCTGGACAGGGGGGCCGGGGAGCTGTTTTTT; CDR3 protein: CASSLDRGAGELFF; J gene: TRBJ2-2; V gene: TRBV28; D gene: TRBD1; clone size: NA
CDR3 DNA: TGTGCCAGCAGCTTAACAGGGAAGAACACTGAAGCTTTCTTT; CDR3 protein: CASSLTGKNTEAFF; J gene: TRBJ1-1; V gene: TRBV11-2; D gene: NA; clone size: NA
CDR3 DNA: TGTGCCAGCAGTTACTCTGGGGCCCGGATGAACACTGAAGCTTTCTTT; CDR3 protein: CASSYSGARMNTEAFF; J gene: TRBJ1-1; V gene: TRBV6-5; D gene: NA; clone size: NA
CDR3 DNA: TGTGCCAGCAGTGACGGAGGAGGCTACACCTTC; CDR3 protein: CASSDGGGYTF; J gene: TRBJ1-2; V gene: TRBV2; D gene: NA; clone size: once
CDR3 DNA: TGTGCCAGCAGTTTTGGGGCGGGGAGCACAGATACGCAGTATTTT; CDR3 protein: CASSFGAGSTDTQYF; J gene: TRBJ2-3; V gene: TRBV6-2/TRBV6-3; D gene: NA; clone size: NA
CDR3 DNA: TGTGCCATCACTGCGGGACGAGACAGACCCCTCCACTTT; CDR3 protein: CAITAGRDRPLHF; J gene: TRBJ1-6; V gene: TRBV10-3; D gene: NA; clone size: NA
CDR3 DNA: TGTGCCTGGGGGCCAGGGGCCACTACGAACACTGAAGCTTTCTTT; CDR3 protein: CAWGPGATTNTEAFF; J gene: TRBJ1-1; V gene: TRBV30; D gene: NA; clone size: NA
CDR3 DNA: TGTGCCAGCAGCTTAGGGGGACAGGCCTCTGGAAACACCATATATTTT; CDR3 protein: CASSLGGQASGNTIYF; J gene: TRBJ1-3; V gene: TRBV11-2; D gene: TRBD1; clone size: NA
CDR3 DNA: TGTGCCAGCAGTCCACCGGAGGTGAACACTGAAGCTTTCTTT; CDR3 protein: CASSPPEVNTEAFF; J gene: TRBJ1-1; V gene: TRBV27; D gene: NA; clone size: NA
CDR3 DNA: TGTGCCAGTAGTATCAGCATGACAGGGTTTAGCAATCAGCCCCAGCATTTT; CDR3 protein: CASSISMTGFSNQPQHF; J gene: TRBJ1-5; V gene: TRBV19; D gene: TRBD1; clone size: NA
CDR3 DNA: TGTGCCAGCAGCTCACAGGGCGGCTATGGCTACACCTTC; CDR3 protein: CASSSQGGYGYTF; J gene: TRBJ1-2; V gene: TRBV5-4; D gene: NA; clone size: few
CDR3 DNA: TGTGCCAGCAGCCAAGCGAGTCACTATGGCTACACCTTC; CDR3 protein: CASSQASHYGYTF; J gene: TRBJ1-2; V gene: TRBV3-1/TRBV3-2; D gene: NA; clone size: NA
CDR3 DNA: TGCGCCAGCAGCTCGCCGAACGGAGCCGGTTTCGGTGAAGCTTTCTTT; CDR3 protein: CASSSPNGAGFGEAFF; J gene: TRBJ1-1; V gene: TRBV5-1; D gene: NA; clone size: once
CDR3 DNA: TGTGCCAGCAGGGGGGGGCTGAACACTGAAGCTTTCTTT; CDR3 protein: CASRGGLNTEAFF; J gene: TRBJ1-1; V gene: TRBV7-2; D gene: NA; clone size: NA
CDR3 DNA: TGTGCCAGTAGCCAAACAGGGGATTATCAGCCCCAGCATTTT; CDR3 protein: CASSQTGDYQPQHF; J gene: TRBJ1-5; V gene: TRBV19; D gene: TRBD1; clone size: NA
CDR3 DNA: TGTGCCAGCAGTGAAACAATTGCGGGAGGAAACACCATATATTTT; CDR3 protein: CASSETIAGGNTIYF; J gene: TRBJ1-3; V gene: TRBV6-1; D gene: NA; clone size: NA
CDR3 DNA: TGTGCCAGCAGCCAAGGACAGTATCAGCCCCAGCATTTT; CDR3 protein: CASSQGQYQPQHF; J gene: TRBJ1-5; V gene: TRBV3-1/TRBV3-2; D gene: NA; clone size: NA
CDR3 DNA: TGTGCCATCGACAGGGCGATTGAAGCTTTCTTT; CDR3 protein: CAIDRAIEAFF; J gene: TRBJ1-1; V gene: TRBV28; D gene: TRBD1; clone size: NA
CDR3 DNA: TGTGCCAGCAGCTTCGTCCGGGACAGCTCCTACGAGCAGTACTTC; CDR3 protein: CASSFVRDSSYEQYF; J gene: TRBJ2-7; V gene: TRBV11-2; D gene: TRBD1; clone size: NA
CDR3 DNA: TGTGCCAGCGGGGTGGACAGGACCTCTGGAAACACCATATATTTT; CDR3 protein: CASGVDRTSGNTIYF; J gene: TRBJ1-3; V gene: TRBV4-2; D gene: TRBD1; clone size: NA
CDR3 DNA: TGTGCCAGTAGTATAGGCGGACTAGCGGGATACAATGAGCAGTTCTTC; CDR3 protein: CASSIGGLAGYNEQFF; J gene: TRBJ2-1; V gene: TRBV19; D gene: TRBD2; clone size: NA
CDR3 DNA: TGTGCCAGCAGCCCACACGGGACTAAGACAGATACGCAGTATTTT; CDR3 protein: CASSPHGTKTDTQYF; J gene: TRBJ2-3; V gene: TRBV7-2; D gene: TRBD2; clone size: NA
CDR3 DNA: TGCGCCAGCAGTGTGGGTCTAGCGGGGATCGATGAGCAGTTCTTC; CDR3 protein: CASSVGLAGIDEQFF; J gene: TRBJ2-1; V gene: TRBV10-1; D gene: TRBD2; clone size: NA
CDR3 DNA: TGTGCCAGCAGTTTCGGAGGGGGCGGTGAAAAACTGTTTTTT; CDR3 protein: CASSFGGGGEKLFF; J gene: TRBJ1-4; V gene: TRBV27; D gene: TRBD1; clone size: NA
CDR3 DNA: TGTGCCAGCAGTCGGGGGGATCAGCCCCAGCATTTT; CDR3 protein: CASSRGDQPQHF; J gene: TRBJ1-5; V gene: TRBV6-5; D gene: NA; clone size: NA
CDR3 DNA: TGTGCCAGCAGTCCCTCTAGCGGGAGAAGCACAGATACGCAGTATTTT; CDR3 protein: CASSPSSGRSTDTQYF; J gene: TRBJ2-3; V gene: TRBV5-4; D gene: TRBD2; clone size: NA
CDR3 DNA: TGTGCCAGCAGCCAAGAGGCTAGCGGGAGCTACGAGCAGTACTTC; CDR3 protein: CASSQEASGSYEQYF; J gene: TRBJ2-7; V gene: TRBV4-2; D gene: TRBD2; clone size: NA
CDR3 DNA: TGTGCCAGCAGTGAACCGACAGGCTATGGCTACACCTTC; CDR3 protein: CASSEPTGYGYTF; J gene: TRBJ1-2; V gene: TRBV2; D gene: NA; clone size: NA
CDR3 DNA: TGTGCCAGCAGCCTCCGGACTAGCGGGGAGAGCTCCTACAATGAGCAGTTCTTC; CDR3 protein: CASSLRTSGESSYNEQFF; J gene: TRBJ2-1; V gene: TRBV7-8; D gene: TRBD2; clone size: NA
CDR3 DNA: TGTGCCAGTCGCGGAGCGGGCCAAGAGACCCAGTACTTC; CDR3 protein: CASRGAGQETQYF; J gene: TRBJ2-5; V gene: TRBV25-1; D gene: NA; clone size: NA
CDR3 DNA: TGTGCCAGCAGTTTAGCGGAGGACCAGCCCCAGCATTTT; CDR3 protein: CASSLAEDQPQHF; J gene: TRBJ1-5; V gene: TRBV12-3/TRBV12-4; D gene: NA; clone size: NA
CDR3 DNA: TGCGCCAGCACGCAATCAGGCAGCCGTCAAAATCAGCCCCAGCATTTT; CDR3 protein: CASTQSGSRQNQPQHF; J gene: TRBJ1-5; V gene: TRBV5-1; D gene: NA; clone size: NA
CDR3 DNA: TGTGCCAGCAGCCGGGACAGCGGGGGGCTCTACTACGAGCAGTACTTC; CDR3 protein: CASSRDSGGLYYEQYF; J gene: TRBJ2-7; V gene: TRBV5-6; D gene: TRBD2; clone size: NA
CDR3 DNA: TGTGCCAGCAGCACCTGGCCTGGGCTAGCGGCTGAGGAATCCTACGAGCAGTACTTC; CDR3 protein: CASSTWPGLAAEESYEQYF; J gene: TRBJ2-7; V gene: TRBV21-1; D gene: NA; clone size: NA
CDR3 DNA: TGTGCCAGCAGCTTATCAGGGGGCGCTTATAATGAGCAGTTCTTC; CDR3 protein: CASSLSGGAYNEQFF; J gene: TRBJ2-1; V gene: TRBV7-6; D gene: TRBD1; clone size: NA
CDR3 DNA: TGTGCCAGCAGCTTAGCCGAGAAAATCTCTGGAAACACCATATATTTT; CDR3 protein: CASSLAEKISGNTIYF; J gene: TRBJ1-3; V gene: TRBV7-6; D gene: NA; clone size: NA
CDR3 DNA: TGTGCCAGCAGCTTTATCTCCGCCGGGGAGCTGTTTTTT; CDR3 protein: CASSFISAGELFF; J gene: TRBJ2-2; V gene: TRBV7-6; D gene: NA; clone size: NA
CDR3 DNA: TGTGCCAGCAGTGCCGGGGGGAATACTGAAGCTTTCTTT; CDR3 protein: CASSAGGNTEAFF; J gene: TRBJ1-1; V gene: TRBV2; D gene: NA; clone size: NA
CDR3 DNA: TGTGCCAGCGCTCGGGACACCCAGGGCGAGCAGTACTTC; CDR3 protein: CASARDTQGEQYF; J gene: TRBJ2-7; V gene: TRBV7-2; D gene: NA; clone size: NA